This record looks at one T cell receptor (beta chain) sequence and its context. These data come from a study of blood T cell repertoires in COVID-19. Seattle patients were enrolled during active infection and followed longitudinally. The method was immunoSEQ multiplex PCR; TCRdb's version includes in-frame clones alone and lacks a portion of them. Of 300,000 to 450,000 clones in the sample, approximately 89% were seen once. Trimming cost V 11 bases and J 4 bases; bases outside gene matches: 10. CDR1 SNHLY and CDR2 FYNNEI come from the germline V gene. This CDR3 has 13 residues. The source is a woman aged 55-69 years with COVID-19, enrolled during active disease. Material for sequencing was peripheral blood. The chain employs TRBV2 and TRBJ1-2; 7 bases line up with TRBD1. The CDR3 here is CAGRQGQGYGYTF. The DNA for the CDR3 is TGTGCCGGGCGACAGGGCCAGGGCTATGGCTACACCTTC.